Below, 18 T cell receptor beta chains from the same sample are listed, as sequenced in a study of T cells after yellow fever vaccination. TCRdb processed the 5' RACE reads anew with MiXCR; each CDR3 protein has one entry. The sample lists 500,000 to 650,000 distinct CDR3 sequences, 12% occurring once. The sequencing here drew on PBMCs, taken on the day of the yellow fever booster vaccination. All receptors derive from a man aged 25-45 years who received the YFV17D yellow fever vaccine.

This clonotype has only a few counts. The chain uses TRBV29-1 and TRBJ1-1, with D hard to call. Germline loops: CDR1 SQVTM, CDR2 ANQGSEA. V was shortened by 6 bases and J by 1 base, with 6 bases between the two germline ends. This CDR3 is built from 11 residues. This CDR3 reads CSVPSNTEAFF. For the CDR3, the DNA is TGCAGCGTACCCTCGAACACTGAAGCTTTCTTT. Supplemented by reference TRBV29-1 and TRBJ1-1, the full variable domain reads SAVISQKPSRDICQRGTSLTIQCQVDSQVTMMFWYRQQPGQSLTLIATANQGSEATYESGFVIDKFPISRPNLTFSTLTVSNMSPEDSSIYLCSVPSNTEAFFGQGTRLTVV.

The rearrangement links TRBV20-1 to TRBJ2-1; TRBD2 agrees at 7 bases. The CDR3 is made up of 15 amino acids. V was pared by 6 bases and J by 0 bases, with 8 bases of the junction left unmatched. Germline V gene data show CDR1 as DFQATT and CDR2 as SNEGSKA (reference sequence). The CDR3 protein is CSAQKAGSSYNEQFF. CDR3 nucleotide sequence: TGCAGTGCCCAGAAAGCGGGAAGCTCCTACAATGAGCAGTTCTTC.

This clonotype has just a few counts. V gene TRBV24-1 combines with J gene TRBJ2-3; 7 bases fit TRBD1. Germline V gives CDR1 KGHDR, CDR2 SFDVKD. The CDR3 loop spans 16 amino acids. V was clipped by 3 bases and J by 2 bases; unmatched bases: 7. CDR3 coding DNA: TGTGCCACCAGTGATGGTAGACAGGGAAACACAGATACGCAGTATTTT. Encoded protein: CATSDGRQGNTDTQYF.

V is TRBV21-1 and J is TRBJ2-5; the table assigns TRBD1, which was not confirmed against the DNA. TRBV21-1 is a documented pseudogene. This CDR3 is built from 18 residues. The CDR3 here is CASSKSFVRQEAQETQYF. The CDR3 DNA reads as TGTGCCAGCAGCAAATCATTCGTACGACAGGAGGCTCAAGAGACCCAGTACTTC.

This clonotype came up a few times. The gene calls are TRBV5-1 and TRBJ2-3; 9 bases match TRBD2. Trimming at V came to 1 base and at J to 2 bases, leaving 14 bases not matched to a gene. Germline V gene lookup returns CDR1 SGHRS and CDR2 YFSETQ. This CDR3 comprises 19 residues. This CDR3 reads CASSLWLAGRYPNTDTQYF. The CDR3 DNA reads as TGCGCCAGCAGCTTGTGGCTAGCGGGACGGTACCCAAACACAGATACGCAGTATTTT.

This rearrangement joins TRBV7-2 to TRBJ2-7; possible D gene TRBD2, 6 bases. The germline V gene has CDR1 SGHTA and CDR2 FQGNSA. CDR3 length: 15 amino acids. V was trimmed by 5 bases and J by 6 bases, leaving 20 bases between them. DNA for the CDR3: TGTGCCAGCAGCCCCCCAGAGGGGAGGATCTCCGAGCAGTACTTC. The encoded protein is CASSPPEGRISEQYF.

This clonotype appeared a few times. CDR3 coding DNA: TGCGCCAGCAGCTTGGGCAGGGCGGAGGACTATGGCTACACCTTC. Translation gives CASSLGRAEDYGYTF. J is TRBJ1-2 and V is TRBV5-1; tentatively, D is TRBD1 (5 bases). Trimming stripped 0 bases from V and 3 bases from J, with 12 bases between. Germline loops: CDR1 SGHRS, CDR2 YFSETQ. This CDR3 has 15 residues.

This clonotype was detected a few times. The junction does not match germline at one end; this may be a read error. This sequence joins TRBV3-1 and TRBJ1-2; D is ambiguous. CDR3 length: 14 residues. Germline loops: CDR1 LGHDT, CDR2 YNNKEL (reference sequence). The CDR3 sequence: CASSQTSPDYRYTF. The CDR3 region has the DNA TGTGCCAGCAGCCAGACAAGTCCCGACTATCGCTACACCTTC.

A few counts support this clonotype. The chain carries TRBV29-1 and TRBJ2-1; D is uncertain. The CDR3 loop spans 13 amino acids. CDR1 is SQVTM, CDR2 ANQGSEA, per germline. The V end was cut by 8 bases, the J end by 4 bases, with 15 bases between. CDR3 in DNA: TGCAGCACTGAGCCCCAGAAGTACAATGAGCAGTTCTTC. Translating it yields CSTEPQKYNEQFF.

The V gene is TRBV12-3 or TRBV12-4, the J gene TRBJ2-2, with TRBD1 identical over 9 bases. The J segment lost 6 bases and the V segment lost 7 bases, leaving 9 bases of the junction unmatched. CDR3 length: 15 residues. CDR3 coding DNA: TGTGCCAGCACCATGCTGACAGGGGGGGCCGGGGAGCTGTTTTTT. Its protein product is CASTMLTGGAGELFF.

This clonotype was counted only a few times. The rearrangement links TRBV5-1 to TRBJ2-6; D not resolved. The CDR3 contains 14 residues. Trimming took 7 bases from V and 1 from J, leaving 9 bases between them. Germline V gene data show CDR1 as SGHRS and CDR2 as YFSETQ. CDR3 protein: CASQLRSGANVLTF. As DNA, the CDR3 is TGCGCCAGCCAGTTGCGGTCTGGGGCCAACGTCCTGACTTTC.

The chain couples TRBV20-1 to TRBJ2-5, with 11 bases matching TRBD2. The J segment lost 13 bases and the V segment lost 6 bases, leaving 4 bases of the junction unmatched. The CDR3 loop spans 10 amino acids. Germline CDR1 and CDR2: DFQATT and SNEGSKA (reference sequence). DNA of the CDR3: TGCAGTGCCACTAGCGGGGGCACGTACTTC. Protein: CSATSGGTYF.

The CDR3 coding sequence is TGTGCCAGCACCCCACGGGGTAGCGACAGGAGCTCCTACAATGAGCAGTTCTTC. Its translation is CASTPRGSDRSSYNEQFF. The chain couples TRBV11-2 to TRBJ2-1, with D possibly being TRBD1 (6 bases). The CDR3 extends over 18 amino acids. Germline values: CDR1 SGHAT, CDR2 FQNNGV. The V end was cut by 7 bases, the J end by 0 bases, with 22 bases between.

This clonotype was detected only a few times. The rearrangement uses TRBV6-2 or TRBV6-3 and TRBJ2-7; D tentatively fits TRBD1 or TRBD2 (5 bases each). This CDR3 is built from 15 residues. Germline V gives CDR1 MNHEY, CDR2 SVGEGT. V was pared by 1 base and J by 0 bases, with 10 bases between. The CDR3 sequence: CASSYLGVYSYEQYF. CDR3 coding DNA: TGTGCCAGCAGTTACTTGGGGGTCTACTCCTACGAGCAGTACTTC.

This clonotype occurred once. One end of the junction is discordant with germline, which a read error may explain. The CDR3 loop reads CARSYSDRRMGAAKNIQYF. In DNA form, the CDR3 reads TGTGCCAGAAGTTACTCGGACAGACGGATGGGAGCAGCCAAAAACATTCAGTACTTC. The J gene is TRBJ2-4, the V gene TRBV6-2 or TRBV6-3, with D possibly TRBD1 on 6 matching bases. The V gene's germline CDR1 is MNHEY and CDR2 SVGEGT. This CDR3 spans 19 amino acids.

The chain recombines TRBV20-1 with TRBJ2-7; D is perhaps TRBD2 (6 bases). Germline V lookup: CDR1 DFQATT, CDR2 SNEGSKA (reference sequence). The V end was cut by 3 bases, the J end by 2 bases, with 14 bases between. This CDR3 contains 14 residues. CDR3 sequence: CSARGSGRPYEQYF. The CDR3 DNA is TGCAGTGCTAGGGGGAGTGGGAGGCCCTACGAGCAGTACTTC.

This rearrangement joins TRBV12-3 or TRBV12-4 to TRBJ2-2, with unresolved D. Trimming removed 5 bases at V and 6 bases at J, with 10 bases between. This CDR3 contains 13 residues. The CDR3 bases are TGTGCCAGCAGTGCCGTAGTATCCGGGGAGCTGTTTTTT. Protein product: CASSAVVSGELFF.

This rearrangement joins TRBV11-2 to TRBJ2-6, with D perhaps matching TRBD2 (5 bases). Trimming cost V 5 bases and J 2 bases, with 28 bases left between them. Germline V gives CDR1 SGHAT, CDR2 FQNNGV. CDR3 length equals 21 residues. The CDR3 DNA reads as TGTGCCAGCAGCCCCCGGAGGACGGCGTTAAGTTCTCGGGCTGGGGCCAACGTCCTGACTTTC. Residues: CASSPRRTALSSRAGANVLTF.